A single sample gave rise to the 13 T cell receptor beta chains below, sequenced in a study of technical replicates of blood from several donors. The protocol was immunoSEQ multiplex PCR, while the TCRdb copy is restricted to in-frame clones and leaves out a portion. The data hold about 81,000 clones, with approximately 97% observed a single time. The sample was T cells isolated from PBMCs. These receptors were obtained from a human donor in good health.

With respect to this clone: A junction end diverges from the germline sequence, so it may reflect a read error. The CDR3 DNA reads as TGTGCCAGCAGCTTACCTCCAGGGGGCTCCCACTTC. As protein: CASSLPPGGSHF. The chain recombines TRBV7-7 with TRBJ2-7; TRBD1 matches 8 bases. CDR3 length equals 12 residues. CDR1 and CDR2 from the germline V gene are SSHAT and FNYEAQ (reference sequence).

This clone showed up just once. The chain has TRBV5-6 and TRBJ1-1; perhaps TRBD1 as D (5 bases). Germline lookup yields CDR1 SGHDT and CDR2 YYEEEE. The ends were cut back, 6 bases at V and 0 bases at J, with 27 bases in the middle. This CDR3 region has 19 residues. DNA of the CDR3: TGTGCCAGCACCCGAAACCGGGGGAGCCAGGATCCTATGAACACTGAAGCTTTCTTT. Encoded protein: CASTRNRGSQDPMNTEAFF.

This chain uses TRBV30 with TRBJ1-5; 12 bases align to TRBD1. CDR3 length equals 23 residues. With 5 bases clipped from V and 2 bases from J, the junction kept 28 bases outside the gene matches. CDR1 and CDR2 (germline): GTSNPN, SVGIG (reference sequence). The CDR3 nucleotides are TGTGCCTGGCGAACTACGTCGTTGGGACAGGGGGCGAGTTCTTTTTCCGGCAATCAGCCCCAGCATTTT. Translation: CAWRTTSLGQGASSFSGNQPQHF.

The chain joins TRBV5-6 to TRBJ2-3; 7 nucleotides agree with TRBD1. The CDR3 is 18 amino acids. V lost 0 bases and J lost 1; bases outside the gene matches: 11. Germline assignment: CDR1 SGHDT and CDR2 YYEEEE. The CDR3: CASSLVTGAFLGTDTQYF. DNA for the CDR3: TGTGCCAGCAGCTTGGTAACAGGGGCGTTCTTGGGCACAGATACGCAGTATTTT.

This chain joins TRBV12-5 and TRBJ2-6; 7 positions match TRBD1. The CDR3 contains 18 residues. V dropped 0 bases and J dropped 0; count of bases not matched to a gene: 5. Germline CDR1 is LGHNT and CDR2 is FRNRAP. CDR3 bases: TGTGCTAGTGGTTTGGTACTGACAGGGAACTCTGGGGCCAACGTCCTGACTTTC. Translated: CASGLVLTGNSGANVLTF.

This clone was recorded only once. The CDR3 nucleotides read TGCGCCAGCAGTGAGCCGGGACAGTCCAATACGCAGTATTTT. Translating gives CASSEPGQSNTQYF. The V and J genes are TRBV10-1 and TRBJ2-3; 7 bases match TRBD1. CDR1 and CDR2 (germline): WNHNN, SYGVQD (reference sequence). V lost 2 bases and J lost 7; bases outside the gene matches: 6. The CDR3 spans 14 residues.

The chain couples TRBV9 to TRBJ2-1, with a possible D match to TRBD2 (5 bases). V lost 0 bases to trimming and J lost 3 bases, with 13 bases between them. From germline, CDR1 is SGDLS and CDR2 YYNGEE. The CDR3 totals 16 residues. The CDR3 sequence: CASSVDQRNFYNEQFF. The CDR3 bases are TGTGCCAGCAGCGTAGATCAGCGGAACTTCTACAATGAGCAGTTCTTC.

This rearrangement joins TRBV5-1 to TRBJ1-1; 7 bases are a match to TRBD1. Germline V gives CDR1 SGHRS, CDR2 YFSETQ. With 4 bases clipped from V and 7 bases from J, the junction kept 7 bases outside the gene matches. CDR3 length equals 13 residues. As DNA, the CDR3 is TGCGCCAGCAGCACTGGACAGGCGCTTGAAGCTTTCTTT. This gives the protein CASSTGQALEAFF.

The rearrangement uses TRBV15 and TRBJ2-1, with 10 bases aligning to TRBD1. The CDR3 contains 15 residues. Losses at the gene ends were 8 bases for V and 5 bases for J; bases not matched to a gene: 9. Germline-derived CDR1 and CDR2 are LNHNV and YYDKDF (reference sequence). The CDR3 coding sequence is TGTGCCACCCTGCCGGGACAGGGGTACCACAATGAGCAGTTCTTC. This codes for CATLPGQGYHNEQFF.

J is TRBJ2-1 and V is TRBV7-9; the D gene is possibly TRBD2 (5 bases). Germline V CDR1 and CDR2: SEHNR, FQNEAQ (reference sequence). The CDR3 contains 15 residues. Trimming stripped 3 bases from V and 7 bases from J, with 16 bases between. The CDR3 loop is CASSFPARGFNEQFF. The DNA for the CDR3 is TGTGCCAGCAGCTTTCCGGCTAGAGGGTTTAATGAGCAGTTCTTC.

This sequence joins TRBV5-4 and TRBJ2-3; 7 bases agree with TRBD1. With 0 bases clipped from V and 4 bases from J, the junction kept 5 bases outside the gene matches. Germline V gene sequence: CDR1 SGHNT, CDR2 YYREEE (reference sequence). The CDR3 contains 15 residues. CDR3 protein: CASSLGQGQADTQYF. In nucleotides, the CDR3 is TGTGCCAGCAGCTTGGGACAGGGACAAGCAGATACGCAGTATTTT.

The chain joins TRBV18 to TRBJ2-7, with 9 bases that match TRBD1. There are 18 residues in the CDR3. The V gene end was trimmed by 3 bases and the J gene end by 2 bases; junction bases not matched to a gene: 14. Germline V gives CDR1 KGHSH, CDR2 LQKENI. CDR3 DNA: TGTGCCAGCTCACCGACGATCGACGACAGGGGGATCCCCTACGAGCAGTACTTC. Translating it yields CASSPTIDDRGIPYEQYF. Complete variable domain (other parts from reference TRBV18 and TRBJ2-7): NAGVMQNPRHLVRRRGQEARLRCSPMKGHSHVYWYRQLPEEGLKFMVYLQKENIIDESGMPKERFSAEFPKEGPSILRIQQVVRGDSAAYFCASSPTIDDRGIPYEQYFGPGTRLTVT.

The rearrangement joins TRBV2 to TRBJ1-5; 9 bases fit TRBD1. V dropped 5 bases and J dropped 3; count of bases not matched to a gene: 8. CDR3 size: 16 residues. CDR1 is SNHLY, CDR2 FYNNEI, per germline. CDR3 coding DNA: TGTGCCAGCAGTCGGATTCGGGACAGGGACAATCAGCCCCAGCATTTT. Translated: CASSRIRDRDNQPQHF.